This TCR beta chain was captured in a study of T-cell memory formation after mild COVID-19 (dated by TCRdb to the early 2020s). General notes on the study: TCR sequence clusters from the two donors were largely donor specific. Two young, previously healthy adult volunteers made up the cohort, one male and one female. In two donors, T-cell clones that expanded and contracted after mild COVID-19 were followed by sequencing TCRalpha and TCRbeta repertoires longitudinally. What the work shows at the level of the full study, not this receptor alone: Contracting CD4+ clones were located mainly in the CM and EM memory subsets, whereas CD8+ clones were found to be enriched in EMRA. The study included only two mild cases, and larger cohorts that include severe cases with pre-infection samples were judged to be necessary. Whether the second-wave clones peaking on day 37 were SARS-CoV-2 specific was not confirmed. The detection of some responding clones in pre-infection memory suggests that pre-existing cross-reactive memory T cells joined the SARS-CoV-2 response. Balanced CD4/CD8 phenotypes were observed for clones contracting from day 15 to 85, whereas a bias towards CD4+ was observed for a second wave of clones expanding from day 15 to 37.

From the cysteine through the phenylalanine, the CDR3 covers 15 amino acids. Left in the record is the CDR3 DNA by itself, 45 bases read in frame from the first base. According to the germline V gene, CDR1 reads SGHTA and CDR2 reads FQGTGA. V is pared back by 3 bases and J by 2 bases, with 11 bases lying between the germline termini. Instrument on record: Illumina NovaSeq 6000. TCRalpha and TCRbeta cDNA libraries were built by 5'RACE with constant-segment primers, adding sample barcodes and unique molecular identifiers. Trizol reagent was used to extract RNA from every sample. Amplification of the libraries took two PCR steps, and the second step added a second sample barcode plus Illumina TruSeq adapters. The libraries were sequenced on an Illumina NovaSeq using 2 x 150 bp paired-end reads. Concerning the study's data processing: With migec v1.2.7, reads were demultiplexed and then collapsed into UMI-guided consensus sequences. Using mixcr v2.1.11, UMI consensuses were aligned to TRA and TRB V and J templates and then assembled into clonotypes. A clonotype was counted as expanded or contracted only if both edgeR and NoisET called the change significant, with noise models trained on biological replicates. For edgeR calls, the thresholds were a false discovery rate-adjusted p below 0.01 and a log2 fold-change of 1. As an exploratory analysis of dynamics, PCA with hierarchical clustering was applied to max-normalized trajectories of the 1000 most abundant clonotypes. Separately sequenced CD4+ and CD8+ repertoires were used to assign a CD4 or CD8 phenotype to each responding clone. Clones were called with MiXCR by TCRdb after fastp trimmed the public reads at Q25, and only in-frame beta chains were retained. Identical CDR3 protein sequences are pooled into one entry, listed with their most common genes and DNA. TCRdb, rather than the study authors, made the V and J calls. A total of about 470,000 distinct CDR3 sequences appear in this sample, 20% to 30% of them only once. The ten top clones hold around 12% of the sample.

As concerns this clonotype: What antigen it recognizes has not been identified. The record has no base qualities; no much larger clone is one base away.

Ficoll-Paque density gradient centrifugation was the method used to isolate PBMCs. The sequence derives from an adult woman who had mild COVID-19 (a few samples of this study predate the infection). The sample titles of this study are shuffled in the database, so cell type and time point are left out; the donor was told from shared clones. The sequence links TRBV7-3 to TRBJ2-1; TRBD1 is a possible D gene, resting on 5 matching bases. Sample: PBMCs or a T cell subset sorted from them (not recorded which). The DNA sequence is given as TGTGCCAGCAGCTTCCAGGGCTCTGCCTACAATGAGCAGTTCTTC. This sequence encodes CASSFQGSAYNEQFF.